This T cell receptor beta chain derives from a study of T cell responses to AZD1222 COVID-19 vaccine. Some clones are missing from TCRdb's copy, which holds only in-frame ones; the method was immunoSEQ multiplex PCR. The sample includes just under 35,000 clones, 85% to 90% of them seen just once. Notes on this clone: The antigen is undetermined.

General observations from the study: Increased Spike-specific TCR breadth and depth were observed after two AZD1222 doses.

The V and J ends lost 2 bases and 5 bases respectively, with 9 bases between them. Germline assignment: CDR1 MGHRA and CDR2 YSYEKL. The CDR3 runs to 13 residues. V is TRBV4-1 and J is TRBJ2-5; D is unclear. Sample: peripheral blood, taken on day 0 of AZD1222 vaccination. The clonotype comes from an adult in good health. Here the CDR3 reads CASSQPNVETQYF. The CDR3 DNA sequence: TGCGCCAGCAGCCAACCGAACGTGGAGACCCAGTACTTC.